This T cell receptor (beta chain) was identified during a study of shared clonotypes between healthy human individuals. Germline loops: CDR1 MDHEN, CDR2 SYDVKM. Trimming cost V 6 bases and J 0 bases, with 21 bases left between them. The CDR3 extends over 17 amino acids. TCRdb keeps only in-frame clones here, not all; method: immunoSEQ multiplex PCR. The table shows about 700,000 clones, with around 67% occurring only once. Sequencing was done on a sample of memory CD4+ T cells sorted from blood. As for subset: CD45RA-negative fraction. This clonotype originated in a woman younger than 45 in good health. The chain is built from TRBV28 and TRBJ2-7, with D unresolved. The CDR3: CASSSVFGISSSYEQYF. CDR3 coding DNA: TGTGCCAGCAGCTCAGTGTTTGGGATCTCGAGCTCCTACGAGCAGTACTTC. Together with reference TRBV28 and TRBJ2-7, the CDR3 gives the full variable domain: DVKVTQSSRYLVKRTGEKVFLECVQDMDHENMFWYRQDPGLGLRLIYFSYDVKMKEKGDIPEGYSVSREKKERFSLILESASTNQTSMYLCASSSVFGISSSYEQYFGPGTRLTVT.